This T cell receptor beta chain was recovered during a study of OX40 agonist ivuxolimab in advanced cancers. Study at large: Patients received ivuxolimab, an intravenous treatment, every 2 weeks at 0.01 to 10 mg/kg.

Germline CDR1 reads LNHDA; CDR2 reads SQIVND (reference sequence). This CDR3 is 14 amino acids long. Trimming removed 4 bases from V and 3 bases from J, with 11 bases in between. TCRdb's copy holds only in-frame clones and misses some; the assay was immunoSEQ multiplex PCR. The table includes under 95,000 clones, roughly nine tenths detected once. Sample: CD4+ or CD8+ T cells sorted from blood, taken in a trial of the OX40 agonist ivuxolimab. The chain carries TRBV19 and TRBJ2-3; D is perhaps TRBD2 (6 bases). This TCR was sampled from an adult with an advanced solid tumor such as melanoma, head and neck, liver or kidney cancer. As DNA, the CDR3 is TGTGCCAGTAGTAATCGGGAGTCAACAGATACGCAGTATTTT. Encoded protein: CASSNRESTDTQYF.